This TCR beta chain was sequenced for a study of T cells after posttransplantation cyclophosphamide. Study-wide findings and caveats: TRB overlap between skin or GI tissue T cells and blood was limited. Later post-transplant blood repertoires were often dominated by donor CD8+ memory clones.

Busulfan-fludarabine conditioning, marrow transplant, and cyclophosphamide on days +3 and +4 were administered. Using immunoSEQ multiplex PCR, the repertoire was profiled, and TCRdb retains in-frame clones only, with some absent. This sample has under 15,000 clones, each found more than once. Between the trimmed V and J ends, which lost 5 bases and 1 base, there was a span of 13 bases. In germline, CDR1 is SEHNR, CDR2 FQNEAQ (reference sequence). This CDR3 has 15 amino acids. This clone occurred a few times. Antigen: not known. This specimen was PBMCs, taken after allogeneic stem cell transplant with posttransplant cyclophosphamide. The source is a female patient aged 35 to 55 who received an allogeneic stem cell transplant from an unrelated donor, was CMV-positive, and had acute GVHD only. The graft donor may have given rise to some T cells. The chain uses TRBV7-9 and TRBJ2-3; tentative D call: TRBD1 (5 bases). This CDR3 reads CASSLVVGRTDTQYF. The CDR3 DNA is TGTGCCAGCAGCCTAGTGGTGGGGCGCACAGATACGCAGTATTTT.